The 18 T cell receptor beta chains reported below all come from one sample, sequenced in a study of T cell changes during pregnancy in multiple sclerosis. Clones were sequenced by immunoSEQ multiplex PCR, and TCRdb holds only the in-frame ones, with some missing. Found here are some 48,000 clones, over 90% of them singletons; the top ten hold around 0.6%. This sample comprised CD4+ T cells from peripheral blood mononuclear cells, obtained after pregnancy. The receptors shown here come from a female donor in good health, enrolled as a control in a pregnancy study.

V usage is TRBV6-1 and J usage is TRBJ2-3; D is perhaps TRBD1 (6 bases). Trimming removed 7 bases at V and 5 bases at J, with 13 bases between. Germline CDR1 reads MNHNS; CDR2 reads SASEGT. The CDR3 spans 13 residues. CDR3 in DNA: TGTGCCAGCACCTTACAGGGTTTAGATACGCAGTATTTT. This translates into CASTLQGLDTQYF.

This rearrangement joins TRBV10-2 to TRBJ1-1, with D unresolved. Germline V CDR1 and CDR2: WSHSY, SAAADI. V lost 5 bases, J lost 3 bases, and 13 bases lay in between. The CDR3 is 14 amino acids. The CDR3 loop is CASSKTSGYTEAFF. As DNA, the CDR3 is TGCGCCAGCAGTAAGACCTCGGGATACACTGAAGCTTTCTTT.

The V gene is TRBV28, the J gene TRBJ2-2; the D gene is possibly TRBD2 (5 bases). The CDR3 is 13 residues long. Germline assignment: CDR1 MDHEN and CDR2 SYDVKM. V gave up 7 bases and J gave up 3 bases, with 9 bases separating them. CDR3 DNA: TGTGCCAGCACGGCCGGGGACACCGGGGAGCTGTTTTTT. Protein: CASTAGDTGELFF.

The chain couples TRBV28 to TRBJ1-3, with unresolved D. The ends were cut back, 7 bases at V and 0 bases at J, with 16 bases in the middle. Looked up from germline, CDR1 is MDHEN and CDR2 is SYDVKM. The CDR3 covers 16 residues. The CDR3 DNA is TGTGCCAGCACAACCAACGGCGGCTCCTCTGGAAACACCATATATTTT. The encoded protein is CASTTNGGSSGNTIYF. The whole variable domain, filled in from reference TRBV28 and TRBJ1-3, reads DVKVTQSSRYLVKRTGEKVFLECVQDMDHENMFWYRQDPGLGLRLIYFSYDVKMKEKGDIPEGYSVSREKKERFSLILESASTNQTSMYLCASTTNGGSSGNTIYFGEGSWLTVV.

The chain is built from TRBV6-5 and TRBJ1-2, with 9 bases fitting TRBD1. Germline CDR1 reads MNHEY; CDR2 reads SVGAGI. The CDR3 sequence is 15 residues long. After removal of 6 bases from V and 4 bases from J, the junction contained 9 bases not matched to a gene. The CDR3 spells CASSQGQGISYGYTF. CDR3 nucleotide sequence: TGTGCCAGCAGCCAAGGACAGGGGATTTCCTATGGCTACACCTTC.

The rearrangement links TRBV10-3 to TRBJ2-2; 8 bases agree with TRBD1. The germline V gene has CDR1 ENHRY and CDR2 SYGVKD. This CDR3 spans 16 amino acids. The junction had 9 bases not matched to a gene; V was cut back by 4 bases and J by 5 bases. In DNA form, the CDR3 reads TGTGCCATCAGTGCACCCGGGACAGGTTTTACCGGGGAGCTGTTTTTT. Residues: CAISAPGTGFTGELFF.

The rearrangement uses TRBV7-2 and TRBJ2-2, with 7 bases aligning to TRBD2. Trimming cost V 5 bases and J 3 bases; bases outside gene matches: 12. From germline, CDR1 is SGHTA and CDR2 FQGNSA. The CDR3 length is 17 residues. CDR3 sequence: CASSPSDGGDYTGELFF. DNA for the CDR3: TGTGCCAGCAGCCCGTCCGATGGGGGGGACTACACCGGGGAGCTGTTTTTT.

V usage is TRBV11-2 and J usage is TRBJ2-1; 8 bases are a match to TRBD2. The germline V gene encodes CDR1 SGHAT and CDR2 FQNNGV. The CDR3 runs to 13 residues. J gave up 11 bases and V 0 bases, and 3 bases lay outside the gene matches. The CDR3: CASSLENSGKQFF. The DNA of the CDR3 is TGTGCCAGCAGCTTAGAAAATAGCGGGAAGCAGTTCTTC.

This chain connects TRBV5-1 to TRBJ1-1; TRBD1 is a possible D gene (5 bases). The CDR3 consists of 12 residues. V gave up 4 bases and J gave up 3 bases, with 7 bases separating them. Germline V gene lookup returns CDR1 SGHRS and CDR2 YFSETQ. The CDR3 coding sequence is TGCGCCAGCAGCAAACAGGACACTGAAGCTTTCTTT. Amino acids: CASSKQDTEAFF.

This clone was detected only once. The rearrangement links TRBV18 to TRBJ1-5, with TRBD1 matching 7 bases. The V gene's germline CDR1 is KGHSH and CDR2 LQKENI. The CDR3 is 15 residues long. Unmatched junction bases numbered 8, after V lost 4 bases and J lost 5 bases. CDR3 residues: CASSLTGKVDQPQHF. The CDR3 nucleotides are TGTGCCAGCTCACTGACAGGGAAGGTCGATCAGCCCCAGCATTTT.

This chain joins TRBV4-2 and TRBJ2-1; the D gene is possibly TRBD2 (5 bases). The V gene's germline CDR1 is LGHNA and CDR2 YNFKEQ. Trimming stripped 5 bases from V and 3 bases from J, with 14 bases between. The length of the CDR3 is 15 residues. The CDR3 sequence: CASSYEAGDYNEQFF. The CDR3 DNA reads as TGTGCCAGCAGCTACGAGGCGGGCGACTACAATGAGCAGTTCTTC.

The CDR3 DNA reads as TGTGCCAGTAGTACCAGACCGGACAGGGCCTACGAGCAGTACTTC. This translates into CASSTRPDRAYEQYF. The V call is TRBV19, the J call TRBJ2-7; 8 positions match TRBD1. In germline, CDR1 is LNHDA, CDR2 SQIVND (reference sequence). Germline trimming cut 4 bases from V and 2 bases from J; bases unmatched to any gene: 7. The CDR3 covers 15 residues.

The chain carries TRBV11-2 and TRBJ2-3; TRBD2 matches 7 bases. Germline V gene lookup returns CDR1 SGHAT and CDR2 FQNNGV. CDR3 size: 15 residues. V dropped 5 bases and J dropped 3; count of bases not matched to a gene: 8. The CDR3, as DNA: TGTGCCAGCAGCACCCGCGGGGGATCGACAGATACGCAGTATTTT. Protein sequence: CASSTRGGSTDTQYF.

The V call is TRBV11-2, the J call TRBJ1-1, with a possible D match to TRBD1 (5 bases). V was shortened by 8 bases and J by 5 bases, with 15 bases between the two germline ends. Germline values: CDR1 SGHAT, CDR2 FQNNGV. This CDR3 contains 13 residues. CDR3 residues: CASGSGRGTEAFF. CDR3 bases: TGTGCCAGCGGGTCGGGGAGGGGAACTGAAGCTTTCTTT.

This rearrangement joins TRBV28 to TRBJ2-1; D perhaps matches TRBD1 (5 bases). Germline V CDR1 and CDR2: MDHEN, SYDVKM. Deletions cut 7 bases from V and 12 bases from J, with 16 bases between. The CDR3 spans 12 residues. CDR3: CASTNRLQGQFF. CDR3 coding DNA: TGTGCCAGCACTAACCGACTCCAGGGGCAGTTCTTC.

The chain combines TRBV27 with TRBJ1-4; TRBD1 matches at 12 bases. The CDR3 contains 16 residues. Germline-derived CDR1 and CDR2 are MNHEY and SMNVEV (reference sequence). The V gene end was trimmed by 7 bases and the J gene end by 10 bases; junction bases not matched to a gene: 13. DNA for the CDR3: TGTGCCAGCATGAAATTCCCGGGACAGGGGGCAGGAAAACTGTTTTTT. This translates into CASMKFPGQGAGKLFF.

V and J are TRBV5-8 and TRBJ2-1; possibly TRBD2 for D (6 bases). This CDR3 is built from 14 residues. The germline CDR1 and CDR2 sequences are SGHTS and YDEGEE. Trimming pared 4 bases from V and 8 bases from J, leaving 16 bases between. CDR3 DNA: TGTGCCAGCAGCGCAACCGGGGGAGGCGATGAGCAGTTCTTC. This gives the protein CASSATGGGDEQFF.

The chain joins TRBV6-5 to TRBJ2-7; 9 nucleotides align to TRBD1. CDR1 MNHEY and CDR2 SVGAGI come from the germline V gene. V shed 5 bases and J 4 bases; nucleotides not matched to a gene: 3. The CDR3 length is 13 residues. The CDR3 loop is CASSRGTGYEQYF. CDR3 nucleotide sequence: TGTGCCAGCAGTCGCGGGACAGGGTACGAGCAGTACTTC.